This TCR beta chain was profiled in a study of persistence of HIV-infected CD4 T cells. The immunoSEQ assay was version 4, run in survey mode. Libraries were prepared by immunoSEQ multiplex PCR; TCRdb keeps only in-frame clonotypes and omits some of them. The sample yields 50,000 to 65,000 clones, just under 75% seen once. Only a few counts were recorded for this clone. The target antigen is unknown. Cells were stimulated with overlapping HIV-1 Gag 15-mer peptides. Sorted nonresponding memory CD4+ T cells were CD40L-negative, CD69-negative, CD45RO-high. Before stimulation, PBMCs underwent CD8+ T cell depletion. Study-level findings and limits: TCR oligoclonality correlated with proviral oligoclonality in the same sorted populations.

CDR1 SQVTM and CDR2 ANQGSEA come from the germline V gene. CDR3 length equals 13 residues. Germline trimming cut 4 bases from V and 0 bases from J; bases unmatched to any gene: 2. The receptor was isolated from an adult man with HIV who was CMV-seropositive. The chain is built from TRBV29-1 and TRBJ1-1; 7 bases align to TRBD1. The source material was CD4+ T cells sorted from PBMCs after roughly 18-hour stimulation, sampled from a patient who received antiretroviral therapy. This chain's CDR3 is CSVGGQMNTEAFF. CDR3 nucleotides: TGCAGCGTTGGGGGACAGATGAACACTGAAGCTTTCTTT.